Described below is a single TCR beta chain sequence and its context. The record originates from a study of blood T cell repertoires in COVID-19. Overall study context: The study drew acute and convalescent COVID-19 samples from the United States, Italy and Spain.

Donors were grouped by their self-reported clinical history. The data were produced by immunoSEQ multiplex PCR, yet TCRdb's version contains in-frame clones alone and is incomplete. Of over 110,000 clones in the sample, around 87% are singletons; the top ten hold approximately 10%. This CDR3 has 15 amino acids. V lost 7 bases, J lost 4 bases, and 11 bases stayed unmatched. Germline V gene sequence: CDR1 MNHEY, CDR2 SMNVEV (reference sequence). Sequenced: PBMCs or T cells enriched from blood (not recorded which). The TCR originated in a man aged 60-69 years who had recovered from COVID-19. The rearrangement joins TRBV27 to TRBJ1-2; the match to TRBD1 covers 8 bases. For the CDR3, the DNA is TGTGCCAGCATGCGGTCAGGGACAGGCAGCTATGGCTACACCTTC. Amino acids: CASMRSGTGSYGYTF.